Below are 27 T cell receptor beta chains sequenced from a single sample in a study of blood T cell repertoires in COVID-19. Produced via immunoSEQ multiplex PCR; TCRdb's table is partial and in-frame only. The sample consists of approximately 210,000 clones, 75% to 90% of them appearing once. The source material was peripheral blood. Source of these receptors: a woman in her seventies with active or convalescent COVID-19.

The chain is built from TRBV27 and TRBJ2-2; tentatively, D is TRBD1 (6 bases). Looked up from germline, CDR1 is MNHEY and CDR2 is SMNVEV (reference sequence). The CDR3 length is 16 residues. V lost 7 bases and J 4 bases, leaving 19 bases between the germline ends. The CDR3 spells CASTPLRTASTGELFF. CDR3 nucleotides: TGTGCCAGCACCCCTCTCAGGACAGCATCCACCGGGGAGCTGTTTTTT.

The chain uses TRBV6-5 and TRBJ1-3; D gene unclear. Germline assignment: CDR1 MNHEY and CDR2 SVGAGI. The CDR3 totals 14 residues. The V end lost 5 bases, the J end lost 0 bases, and 8 bases lay between the germline ends. The CDR3 bases are TGTGCCAGCAGTCTCGACTTCTCTGGAAACACCATATATTTT. This gives the protein CASSLDFSGNTIYF.

The chain uses TRBV5-8 and TRBJ2-3, with D maybe TRBD2 (5 bases). The length of the CDR3 is 16 residues. Trimming stripped 0 bases from V and 3 bases from J, with 14 bases between. The germline V gene has CDR1 SGHTS and CDR2 YDEGEE. CDR3: CASSLGLWGVTDTQYF. The CDR3 coding sequence is TGTGCCAGCAGCTTGGGTTTGTGGGGAGTTACAGATACGCAGTATTTT.

The CDR3 DNA follows: TGCAGCGCCTTTAGGACAGGGCCAGATACGCAGTATTTT. It is translated as CSAFRTGPDTQYF. This chain links TRBV29-1 with TRBJ2-3; 8 nucleotides align to TRBD1. The germline V gene encodes CDR1 SQVTM and CDR2 ANQGSEA. The junction had 7 bases not matched to a gene; V was cut back by 7 bases and J by 4 bases. The CDR3 is 13 residues long.

The V gene is TRBV12-3 or TRBV12-4, the J gene TRBJ2-2; D gene unclear. V was clipped by 3 bases and J by 6 bases, with 2 bases between them. This CDR3 is 11 amino acids long. Written as DNA, the CDR3 is TGTGCCAGCAGTTTCTCCGGGGAGCTGTTTTTT. This translates into CASSFSGELFF.

V is TRBV30 and J is TRBJ2-2; 9 positions agree with TRBD1. Trimming cost V 2 bases and J 6 bases; bases outside gene matches: 4. Germline lookup yields CDR1 GTSNPN and CDR2 SVGIG (reference sequence). This CDR3 spans 14 amino acids. CDR3 protein: CAWSKGQGAGELFF. CDR3 coding DNA: TGTGCCTGGAGTAAGGGACAGGGCGCCGGGGAGCTGTTTTTT.

This chain connects TRBV20-1 to TRBJ2-7; possible D gene TRBD2, 6 bases. Germline-derived CDR1 and CDR2 are DFQATT and SNEGSKA (reference sequence). Trimming removed 3 bases at V and 5 bases at J, with 8 bases between. The CDR3 sequence is 11 residues long. CDR3 in DNA: TGCAGTGCTAGCCCGGGGGACGAGCAGTACTTC. It encodes CSASPGDEQYF.

This chain joins TRBV19 and TRBJ1-2; D is perhaps TRBD1 (6 bases). Germline CDR1 and CDR2: LNHDA and SQIVND (reference sequence). The CDR3 loop spans 16 amino acids. V lost 5 bases, J lost 4 bases, and 20 bases lay in between. The CDR3: CASSGFGGSYAYGYTF. CDR3 sequence (DNA): TGTGCCAGTAGTGGCTTTGGGGGCTCGTATGCCTATGGCTACACCTTC.

This rearrangement joins TRBV6-5 to TRBJ2-3; 8 bases map to TRBD2. Germline CDR1 and CDR2: MNHEY and SVGAGI. V trimming: 2 bases; J trimming: 6 bases; junction bases outside the gene matches: 4. This CDR3 region has 14 residues. CDR3 coding DNA: TGTGCCAGCAGTTACCGGCGGGGGGATGATACGCAGTATTTT. Encoded protein: CASSYRRGDDTQYF.

The rearrangement joins TRBV30 to TRBJ1-1; TRBD1 agrees at 12 bases. The CDR3 length is 15 residues. CDR1 and CDR2 (germline): GTSNPN, SVGIG (reference sequence). V shed 1 base, J shed 6 bases, and the junction held 6 bases outside the gene matches. DNA of the CDR3: TGTGCCTGGAGTGCCCTGGGACAGGGGGCGTCTGAAGCTTTCTTT. Its protein is CAWSALGQGASEAFF.

This clone is a singleton in its sample. The gene calls are TRBV2 and TRBJ1-6, with unresolved D. The CDR3 has 13 amino acids. V was clipped by 10 bases and J by 9 bases, with 16 bases between them. Germline assignment: CDR1 SNHLY and CDR2 FYNNEI. The CDR3 DNA sequence: TGTGCCACCACCTCGGAGCCCCCTTCACCCCTCCACTTT. Translating gives CATTSEPPSPLHF.

The CDR3, as DNA: TGTGCCAGCAGTCTCGCCGGTGTGTCTGGAAACACCATATATTTT. Its translation is CASSLAGVSGNTIYF. The chain combines TRBV28 with TRBJ1-3; D ambiguous. The germline gives CDR1 MDHEN, CDR2 SYDVKM. This CDR3 has 15 residues. Deletions cut 5 bases from V and 1 base from J, with 12 bases between.

The V and J genes are TRBV2 and TRBJ2-1, with D possibly being TRBD1 (5 bases). Germline V gene data show CDR1 as SNHLY and CDR2 as FYNNEI. The V end lost 1 base, the J end lost 7 bases, and 11 bases lay between the germline ends. The CDR3 is 14 amino acids. Here the CDR3 reads CASSEGAGSNEQFF. The CDR3 nucleotides are TGTGCCAGCAGTGAAGGGGCAGGGTCTAATGAGCAGTTCTTC.

The rearrangement links TRBV7-8 to TRBJ2-7; 9 bases map to TRBD2. V lost 1 base to trimming and J lost 2 bases; unmatched junction nucleotides: 0. The CDR3 totals 14 residues. Germline CDR1 and CDR2: SGHVS and FQNEAQ. In DNA form, the CDR3 reads TGTGCCAGCAGCTTAGGCGGGGGGGCCTACGAGCAGTACTTC. Protein sequence: CASSLGGGAYEQYF.

This chain uses TRBV5-1 with TRBJ1-2; the D gene is possibly TRBD1 (5 bases). The CDR3 consists of 15 residues. Trimming cost V 0 bases and J 4 bases, with 13 bases left between them. Germline lookup yields CDR1 SGHRS and CDR2 YFSETQ. The CDR3 sequence is CASSLVATAIYGYTF. CDR3 sequence (DNA): TGCGCCAGCAGCTTGGTGGCGACAGCGATCTATGGCTACACCTTC. The whole variable domain, filled in from reference TRBV5-1 and TRBJ1-2, reads KAGVTQTPRYLIKTRGQQVTLSCSPISGHRSVSWYQQTPGQGLQFLFEYFSETQRNKGNFPGRFSGRQFSNSRSEMNVSTLELGDSALYLCASSLVATAIYGYTFGSGTRLTVV.

This clone was observed a single time. The J gene is TRBJ2-5, the V gene TRBV5-1; D gene unclear. From germline, CDR1 is SGHRS and CDR2 YFSETQ. V was cut by 4 bases and J by 2 bases, with 3 bases left in between. The CDR3 runs to 11 residues. In DNA, the CDR3 is TGCGCCAGCAGCCAGCAAGAGACCCAGTACTTC. Translated: CASSQQETQYF.

The rearrangement joins TRBV19 to TRBJ2-2, with D perhaps TRBD2 (6 bases). CDR1 LNHDA and CDR2 SQIVND come from the germline V gene (reference sequence). V was shortened by 7 bases and J by 4 bases, with 16 bases between the two germline ends. There are 15 residues in the CDR3. The CDR3 protein is CASTGGSGTTGELFF. CDR3 sequence (DNA): TGTGCCAGTACTGGGGGGAGTGGGACCACCGGGGAGCTGTTTTTT.

The chain joins TRBV27 to TRBJ1-5, with 7 bases lining up with TRBD1. Germline lookup yields CDR1 MNHEY and CDR2 SMNVEV (reference sequence). The junction had 8 bases not matched to a gene; V was cut back by 1 base and J by 5 bases. This CDR3 spans 16 amino acids. CDR3 bases: TGTGCCAGCAGTTTATTCGGGGGGGACAGTCATCAGCCCCAGCATTTT. It translates to CASSLFGGDSHQPQHF.

The chain couples TRBV20-1 to TRBJ1-2; D gene unclear. Per the germline V gene, CDR1 is DFQATT and CDR2 is SNEGSKA (reference sequence). The CDR3 runs to 12 residues. V shed 3 bases and J shed 4 bases, with 9 bases lying between them. In DNA, the CDR3 is TGCAGTGCTAGTTCTGGGCCCTATGGCTACACCTTC. Protein: CSASSGPYGYTF.

The V and J genes are TRBV5-6 and TRBJ2-2; 7 bases align to TRBD1. The CDR3 totals 14 residues. CDR1 is SGHDT, CDR2 YYEEEE, per germline. V was pared by 4 bases and J by 5 bases, with 5 bases of the junction left unmatched. The CDR3, as DNA: TGTGCCAGCAGCAAGGACAGGCCGACCGGGGAGCTGTTTTTT. It yields the protein CASSKDRPTGELFF. Variable domain in full (rest from reference TRBV5-6 and TRBJ2-2): DAGVTQSPTHLIKTRGQQVTLRCSPKSGHDTVSWYQQALGQGPQFIFQYYEEEERQRGNFPDRFSGHQFPNYSSELNVNALLLGDSALYLCASSKDRPTGELFFGEGSRLTVL.

This clone was detected a few times. V is TRBV11-2 and J is TRBJ2-3; TRBD2 matches 12 bases. CDR1 is SGHAT and CDR2 is FQNNGV in the germline V gene. This CDR3 contains 16 residues. V lost 0 bases and J lost 3; bases outside the gene matches: 1. CDR3 residues: CASSLETSGGTDTQYF. The CDR3 DNA is TGTGCCAGCAGCTTAGAAACTAGCGGGGGGACAGATACGCAGTATTTT.

The chain carries TRBV11-2 and TRBJ2-1; possible D gene TRBD2, 6 bases. The ends were cut back, 5 bases at V and 8 bases at J, with 16 bases in the middle. CDR3 length: 14 amino acids. Per the germline V gene, CDR1 is SGHAT and CDR2 is FQNNGV. CDR3 amino acids: CASSQSRLGDEQFF. CDR3 nucleotides: TGTGCCAGCAGCCAATCCAGACTAGGCGATGAGCAGTTCTTC.

CDR3 sequence reads: CASSSFVNTEAFF. CDR3 DNA: TGTGCCAGCAGTTCGTTTGTGAACACTGAAGCTTTCTTT. The gene calls are TRBV7-2 and TRBJ1-1; D remains ambiguous. The CDR3 consists of 13 residues. Deletions cut 6 bases from V and 0 bases from J, with 8 bases between. CDR1 SGHTA and CDR2 FQGNSA come from the germline V gene. Variable domain in full (rest from reference TRBV7-2 and TRBJ1-1): GAGVSQSPSNKVTEKGKDVELRCDPISGHTALYWYRQSLGQGLEFLIYFQGNSAPDKSGLPSDRFSAERTGGSVSTLTIQRTQQEDSAVYLCASSSFVNTEAFFGQGTRLTVV.

The chain couples TRBV3-1 (or the pseudogene TRBV3-2) to TRBJ2-7; 9 bases line up with TRBD1. The CDR3 runs to 13 residues. V shed 3 bases, J shed 3 bases, and the junction held 0 bases outside the gene matches. From germline, CDR1 is LGHDT and CDR2 YNNKEL (reference sequence). CDR3 sequence: CASSQGQGYEQYF. CDR3 coding DNA: TGTGCCAGCAGCCAGGGACAGGGCTACGAGCAGTACTTC.

CDR3 bases: TGTGCCAGTAGTATAGAGGGACTTACGCAGTATTTT. This sequence encodes CASSIEGLTQYF. This chain joins TRBV19 and TRBJ2-3; D might be TRBD2 (6 bases). Germline CDR1 and CDR2: LNHDA and SQIVND (reference sequence). V lost 0 bases, J lost 8 bases, and 6 bases lay in between. The CDR3 covers 12 residues.

The chain uses TRBV20-1 and TRBJ1-2, with unresolved D. The germline V and J ends were trimmed by 3 bases and 0 bases, with 11 bases remaining between them. This CDR3 contains 14 residues. The V gene's germline CDR1 is DFQATT and CDR2 SNEGSKA (reference sequence). This CDR3 is CSASSTSANYGYTF. As DNA, the CDR3 is TGCAGTGCTAGTTCGACATCAGCTAACTATGGCTACACCTTC.

This clone was observed once. The chain recombines TRBV10-3 with TRBJ1-2, with D possibly TRBD1 on 5 matching bases. V was trimmed by 6 bases and J by 8 bases, leaving 13 bases between them. The CDR3 totals 12 residues. CDR1 ENHRY and CDR2 SYGVKD come from the germline V gene. CDR3 region: CAISRDSGGYTF. Here the CDR3 DNA reads TGTGCCATCAGCCGGGACTCGGGGGGCTACACCTTC.